The rows below give T cell receptor beta chains drawn from one sample of a study of cytomegalovirus exposure and HLA in healthy donors. Only in-frame clones appear in the TCRdb table, and some are missing; sequencing was by immunoSEQ multiplex PCR. The data contain 160,000 or so clones, approximately 80% of them seen just once; the ten biggest clones take up 1.5%. Sequencing was performed on PBMCs. These receptors came from a woman aged 18-30 years in good health and CMV-seronegative. CDR3s include the opening cysteine and the closing phenylalanine or tryptophan. Each record gives: J gene, clone size, V gene, D gene, CDR3 protein, CDR3 DNA. The D gene is left open where the match is weak. Expanded clones get a size class; other rows say once, few or many, or leave the size out.

J: TRBJ1-2; size: NA; V: TRBV10-2; D: TRBD1; CDR3: CASSETGALGSLAYGYTF; DNA: TGCGCCAGCAGTGAGACAGGGGCGCTAGGCAGTCTCGCCTATGGCTACACCTTC
J: TRBJ2-7; size: NA; V: TRBV7-9; D: NA; CDR3: CASSSRGAGGSYEQYF; DNA: TGTGCCAGCAGCTCCCGCGGGGCAGGGGGTTCCTACGAGCAGTACTTC
J: TRBJ2-3; size: NA; V: TRBV7-7; D: TRBD2; CDR3: CASSSFGLADSTDTQYF; DNA: TGTGCTAGCAGCTCTTTCGGACTAGCGGATAGCACAGATACGCAGTATTTT
J: TRBJ2-7; size: NA; V: TRBV6-6; D: NA; CDR3: CATTSDSPGEQYF; DNA: TGTGCCACCACTTCCGACAGCCCAGGCGAGCAGTACTTC
J: TRBJ2-7; size: NA; V: TRBV14; D: NA; CDR3: CASSERQGGEQYF; DNA: TGTGCCAGCAGCGAAAGACAAGGGGGCGAGCAGTACTTC
J: TRBJ2-5; size: NA; V: TRBV9; D: TRBD2; CDR3: CASSARLAGFLETQYF; DNA: TGTGCCAGCAGCGCCCGACTAGCGGGGTTTCTTGAGACCCAGTACTTC
J: TRBJ2-1; size: NA; V: TRBV19; D: TRBD2; CDR3: CASRIAGLSHNEQFF; DNA: TGTGCCAGCCGGATAGCGGGGTTGTCACACAATGAGCAGTTCTTC
J: TRBJ1-2; size: few; V: TRBV5-1; D: NA; CDR3: CASSLGDINYGYTF; DNA: TGCGCCAGCAGCTTGGGGGACATTAACTATGGCTACACCTTC
J: TRBJ1-2; size: NA; V: TRBV6-1; D: NA; CDR3: CGSGDYGYTF; DNA: TGTGGGTCCGGGGACTATGGCTACACCTTC
J: TRBJ1-6; size: NA; V: TRBV14; D: NA; CDR3: CAISGGHLNSPLHF; DNA: TGTGCCATAAGTGGGGGACACCTTAATTCACCCCTCCACTTT
J: TRBJ2-1; size: NA; V: TRBV5-1; D: TRBD2; CDR3: CASTAGGLTYNEQFF; DNA: TGCGCCAGCACAGCGGGGGGGTTAACCTACAATGAGCAGTTCTTC
J: TRBJ1-2; size: NA; V: TRBV9; D: TRBD1; CDR3: CASSSGTGLQGGYTF; DNA: TGTGCCAGCAGCTCCGGGACAGGGCTTCAAGGTGGCTACACCTTC
J: TRBJ2-7; size: few; V: TRBV5-1; D: TRBD2; CDR3: CASSPYRGGRYEQYF; DNA: TGCGCCAGCAGCCCCTACCGCGGGGGTCGCTACGAGCAGTACTTC
J: TRBJ2-1; size: once; V: TRBV5-8; D: NA; CDR3: CASTKGAPSEQFF; DNA: TGTGCCAGCACTAAAGGGGCTCCCAGTGAGCAGTTCTTC
J: TRBJ1-5; size: NA; V: TRBV28; D: NA; CDR3: CASSSTGVSNQPQHF; DNA: TGTGCCAGCAGTTCGACAGGAGTTAGCAATCAGCCCCAGCATTTT
J: TRBJ1-4; size: NA; V: TRBV28; D: TRBD1; CDR3: CASSSPGTGGTTNEKLFF; DNA: TGTGCCAGCAGTTCCCCGGGGACAGGGGGCACTACTAATGAAAAACTGTTTTTT
J: TRBJ1-1; size: NA; V: TRBV12-5; D: NA; CDR3: CASGLGQGLEAFF; DNA: TGTGCTAGTGGTTTGGGGCAGGGACTTGAAGCTTTCTTT
J: TRBJ2-2; size: few; V: TRBV6-5; D: NA; CDR3: CASSLGGFETGELFF; DNA: TGTGCCAGCAGCCTAGGGGGTTTTGAGACCGGGGAGCTGTTTTTT
J: TRBJ1-5; size: NA; V: TRBV5-1; D: NA; CDR3: CASSLEGGLQPQHF; DNA: TGCGCCAGCAGCTTGGAGGGGGGGCTTCAGCCCCAGCATTTT
J: TRBJ1-1; size: NA; V: TRBV10-3; D: NA; CDR3: CAISGRAESDTEAFF; DNA: TGTGCCATCTCCGGCAGGGCGGAATCGGACACTGAAGCTTTCTTT
J: TRBJ2-2; size: NA; V: TRBV9; D: TRBD2; CDR3: CASSTRTSRKTGELFF; DNA: TGTGCCAGCAGCACCCGGACTAGTCGCAAGACCGGGGAGCTGTTTTTT
J: TRBJ2-5; size: NA; V: TRBV4-1; D: NA; CDR3: CASRGGRSGTQYF; DNA: TGCGCCAGCAGGGGTGGTCGTTCGGGGACCCAGTACTTC
J: TRBJ1-2; size: NA; V: TRBV10-3; D: NA; CDR3: CATSSRPGEGSYGYTF; DNA: TGTGCCACCTCCTCGAGACCCGGAGAGGGCTCTTATGGCTACACCTTC
J: TRBJ1-2; size: NA; V: TRBV5-1; D: NA; CDR3: CASSRDMGYGYTF; DNA: TGCGCCAGCAGCCGGGACATGGGCTATGGCTACACCTTC
J: TRBJ2-7; size: few; V: TRBV25-1; D: TRBD1; CDR3: CASSDAGTGLYEQYF; DNA: TGTGCCAGCAGTGACGCCGGGACAGGGCTCTACGAGCAGTACTTC
J: TRBJ2-2; size: NA; V: TRBV5-1; D: TRBD2; CDR3: CASSITSGRTGELFF; DNA: TGCGCCAGCAGCATCACTAGCGGGCGTACCGGGGAGCTGTTTTTT
J: TRBJ2-7; size: NA; V: TRBV6-5; D: TRBD1; CDR3: CASNPTGGTYEQYF; DNA: TGTGCCAGCAATCCGACAGGGGGGACCTACGAGCAGTACTTC
J: TRBJ1-4; size: NA; V: TRBV5-4; D: TRBD1; CDR3: CASSLARGTAEKLFF; DNA: TGTGCCAGCAGCTTGGCCCGAGGGACAGCAGAAAAACTGTTTTTT
J: TRBJ1-1; size: few; V: TRBV19; D: NA; CDR3: CASSMSVSLAAFF; DNA: TGTGCCAGTAGTATGTCCGTTTCGCTAGCAGCTTTCTTT
J: TRBJ2-7; size: NA; V: TRBV7-2; D: NA; CDR3: CASSFSTHRDYEQYF; DNA: TGTGCCAGCAGCTTTTCCACCCATCGAGACTACGAGCAGTACTTC
J: TRBJ1-5; size: NA; V: TRBV7-2; D: NA; CDR3: CASSPPGLGNQPQHF; DNA: TGTGCCAGCAGCCCTCCGGGACTTGGCAATCAGCCCCAGCATTTT
J: TRBJ2-1; size: once; V: TRBV4-1; D: NA; CDR3: CASSQVGAAYNEQFF; DNA: TGCGCCAGCAGCCAAGTTGGAGCTGCCTACAATGAGCAGTTCTTC
J: TRBJ1-2; size: NA; V: TRBV19; D: NA; CDR3: CASSMMAEGDGYTF; DNA: TGTGCCAGTAGTATGATGGCTGAGGGTGATGGCTACACCTTC
J: TRBJ2-7; size: NA; V: TRBV7-2; D: TRBD1; CDR3: CASSLAGTGLYEQYF; DNA: TGTGCCAGCAGCTTAGCCGGGACAGGTCTATACGAGCAGTACTTC
J: TRBJ1-1; size: NA; V: TRBV28; D: NA; CDR3: CASTVGAREAFF; DNA: TGTGCCAGCACCGTGGGGGCCCGTGAAGCTTTCTTT
J: TRBJ1-3; size: NA; V: TRBV5-1; D: NA; CDR3: CASSLAGETNTIYF; DNA: TGCGCCAGCAGCTTGGCCGGGGAAACAAACACCATATATTTT
J: TRBJ2-5; size: NA; V: TRBV18; D: TRBD2; CDR3: CASSPLRRGETQYF; DNA: TGTGCCAGCTCACCACTCCGGCGGGGGGAGACCCAGTACTTC
J: TRBJ1-2; size: NA; V: TRBV19; D: NA; CDR3: CASTPRPGTNYGYTF; DNA: TGTGCCAGTACCCCCCGGCCAGGGACTAACTATGGCTACACCTTC
J: TRBJ1-5; size: NA; V: TRBV2; D: NA; CDR3: CASSDTGYQPQHF; DNA: TGTGCCAGCAGTGATACGGGGTACCAGCCCCAGCATTTT
J: TRBJ1-5; size: NA; V: TRBV7-2; D: NA; CDR3: CASSLTGQPQHF; DNA: TGTGCCAGCAGCTTAACAGGTCAGCCCCAGCATTTT
J: TRBJ2-5; size: NA; V: TRBV7-2; D: TRBD2; CDR3: CASSLKGRRDYQETQYF; DNA: TGTGCCAGCAGCTTAAAGGGCCGACGGGACTATCAAGAGACCCAGTACTTC
J: TRBJ2-5; size: few; V: TRBV29-1; D: NA; CDR3: CSVFPRLREETQYF; DNA: TGCAGCGTCTTCCCCCGGTTGAGAGAAGAGACCCAGTACTTC
J: TRBJ1-2; size: NA; V: TRBV28; D: TRBD1; CDR3: CASSRGGTGSGYTF; DNA: TGTGCCAGCAGCCGAGGGGGCACGGGGTCTGGCTACACCTTC
J: TRBJ2-7; size: NA; V: TRBV10-2; D: NA; CDR3: CASSDLYEQYF; DNA: TGCGCCAGCAGTGACCTCTACGAGCAGTACTTC
J: TRBJ2-1; size: NA; V: TRBV7-9; D: TRBD1; CDR3: CSSSLAGTENEQFF; DNA: TGTTCCAGCAGCTTGGCCGGGACAGAGAATGAGCAGTTCTTC
J: TRBJ1-1; size: NA; V: TRBV5-4; D: NA; CDR3: CASSYQGGAEAFF; DNA: TGTGCCAGCAGCTACCAGGGAGGCGCTGAAGCTTTCTTT
J: TRBJ1-2; size: NA; V: TRBV2; D: NA; CDR3: CASSGYRGSNYGYTF; DNA: TGTGCCAGCAGTGGTTATCGGGGTTCAAACTATGGCTACACCTTC
J: TRBJ2-3; size: NA; V: TRBV2; D: TRBD1; CDR3: CASSWDRVTQTDTQYF; DNA: TGTGCCAGCAGTTGGGACAGGGTGACACAGACAGATACGCAGTATTTT
J: TRBJ2-1; size: NA; V: TRBV27; D: NA; CDR3: CASSIRPPGASLNEQFF; DNA: TGTGCCAGCAGTATCCGCCCCCCAGGGGCATCTCTCAATGAGCAGTTCTTC
J: TRBJ1-5; size: once; V: TRBV7-6; D: TRBD1; CDR3: CASSLEQGAGQPQHF; DNA: TGTGCCAGCAGCTTGGAACAGGGGGCAGGTCAGCCCCAGCATTTT
J: TRBJ2-7; size: NA; V: TRBV7-9; D: TRBD1; CDR3: CASSHGTVAYEQYF; DNA: TGTGCCAGCAGCCACGGGACAGTCGCCTACGAGCAGTACTTC
J: TRBJ2-5; size: NA; V: TRBV7-9; D: NA; CDR3: CASADSTGWETQYF; DNA: TGTGCCAGCGCGGACTCCACGGGGTGGGAGACCCAGTACTTC
J: TRBJ2-7; size: NA; V: TRBV27; D: TRBD1; CDR3: CASSQSGQGSGEQYF; DNA: TGTGCCAGCAGCCAAAGCGGACAGGGGTCCGGCGAGCAGTACTTC
J: TRBJ2-5; size: NA; V: TRBV5-6; D: NA; CDR3: CASSLLQVGETQYF; DNA: TGTGCCAGCAGCTTATTGCAGGTCGGAGAGACCCAGTACTTC
J: TRBJ2-5; size: NA; V: TRBV5-5; D: TRBD1; CDR3: CASSQGQGQETQYF; DNA: TGTGCCAGCAGCCAGGGACAGGGGCAAGAGACCCAGTACTTC
J: TRBJ1-1; size: NA; V: TRBV18; D: NA; CDR3: CASSPVYRANTEAFF; DNA: TGTGCCAGCTCACCAGTTTACAGGGCGAACACTGAAGCTTTCTTT
J: TRBJ2-7; size: NA; V: TRBV5-1; D: NA; CDR3: CASSLGPRKSYEQYF; DNA: TGCGCCAGCAGCTTGGGGCCCCGAAAGTCCTACGAGCAGTACTTC
J: TRBJ2-7; size: few; V: TRBV5-1; D: TRBD1; CDR3: CASSISGQNYEQYF; DNA: TGCGCCAGCAGCATCTCGGGACAGAACTACGAGCAGTACTTC
J: TRBJ1-2; size: few; V: TRBV7-2; D: TRBD1; CDR3: CASSPDRAKNYGYTF; DNA: TGTGCCAGCAGCCCGGACAGGGCGAAAAACTATGGCTACACCTTC